The 20 T cell receptor beta chains given below trace back to one sample, sequenced in a study of control samples from healthy donors and cancer patients. The assay was immunoSEQ multiplex PCR, and TCRdb's table has in-frame clones only and misses some. The sample yields 190,000 or so clones, about 93% seen once. Specimen: blood. These receptors were obtained from a man aged 18-30 years in good health.

The gene calls are TRBV19 and TRBJ1-4, with D possibly TRBD1 on 5 matching bases. Trimming pared 7 bases from V and 10 bases from J, leaving 16 bases between. The CDR3 runs 13 residues. Looked up from germline, CDR1 is LNHDA and CDR2 is SQIVND (reference sequence). The CDR3 here is CASTRVGGGKLFF. CDR3 nucleotides: TGTGCCAGTACCCGAGTTGGGGGGGGAAAACTGTTTTTT.

The J gene is TRBJ2-3, the V gene TRBV4-1; 12 bases fit TRBD2. The CDR3 totals 17 residues. The V gene's germline CDR1 is MGHRA and CDR2 YSYEKL. V shed 1 base and J 10 bases; nucleotides not matched to a gene: 12. CDR3 residues: CASSQVTSGGPLKAQYF. CDR3 DNA: TGCGCCAGCAGCCAAGTTACTAGCGGGGGGCCCCTGAAAGCGCAGTATTTT.

V usage is TRBV4-1 and J usage is TRBJ2-7, with D unresolved. Trimming removed 2 bases at V and 6 bases at J, with 17 bases between. This CDR3 contains 15 residues. CDR1 is MGHRA and CDR2 is YSYEKL in the germline V gene. CDR3 residues: CASSQPFTDNIEQYF. Written as DNA, the CDR3 is TGCGCCAGCAGCCAACCCTTCACGGATAATATCGAGCAGTACTTC.

Concerning this clone: The sample has other DNA sequences that encode this CDR3 too. The V gene is TRBV28, the J gene TRBJ2-7; 11 bases line up with TRBD1. CDR3 length equals 15 residues. From germline, CDR1 is MDHEN and CDR2 SYDVKM. V lost 4 bases, J lost 9 bases, and 11 bases stayed unmatched. CDR3 sequence reads: CASSSIGTGGGGQYF. CDR3 nucleotides: TGTGCCAGCAGTTCGATTGGGACAGGGGGAGGCGGGCAGTACTTC.

The chain couples TRBV6-6 to TRBJ2-2; 9 bases map to TRBD1. Unmatched junction bases numbered 13, after V lost 5 bases and J lost 3 bases. This CDR3 contains 18 residues. The germline gives CDR1 MNHNY, CDR2 SVGAGI (reference sequence). The CDR3 DNA sequence: TGTGCCAGCAGTCAGTGGGGGACCGGGACAGGGTACACCGGGGAGCTGTTTTTT. Its protein product is CASSQWGTGTGYTGELFF.

The chain combines TRBV6-5 with TRBJ2-2; no reliable D call. V gave up 6 bases and J gave up 2 bases, with 10 bases separating them. The CDR3 runs 14 residues. Germline V gene data show CDR1 as MNHEY and CDR2 as SVGAGI. The CDR3 DNA reads TGTGCCAGCAGAGATCAAGAAAACACCGGGGAGCTGTTTTTT. Protein: CASRDQENTGELFF.

This clone was seen only a few times. The CDR3 sequence: CASSYSAGGLQETQYF. The CDR3 DNA follows: TGTGCCAGCAGTTACTCAGCGGGGGGGCTGCAAGAGACCCAGTACTTC. This chain uses TRBV7-2 with TRBJ2-5, with 10 bases lining up with TRBD2. V shed 6 bases, J shed 2 bases, and the junction held 9 bases outside the gene matches. Germline V gives CDR1 SGHTA, CDR2 FQGNSA. This CDR3 comprises 16 residues. The full variable domain, its missing parts supplied by reference TRBV7-2 and TRBJ2-5, is GAGVSQSPSNKVTEKGKDVELRCDPISGHTALYWYRQSLGQGLEFLIYFQGNSAPDKSGLPSDRFSAERTGGSVSTLTIQRTQQEDSAVYLCASSYSAGGLQETQYFGPGTRLLVL.

The genes are TRBV28 and TRBJ2-7, with 9 bases identical to TRBD1. V lost 7 bases to trimming and J lost 1 base; unmatched junction nucleotides: 11. The germline gives CDR1 MDHEN, CDR2 SYDVKM. The CDR3 sequence is 16 residues long. CDR3 amino acids: CASKPAGTGLSYEQYF. CDR3 nucleotides: TGTGCCAGCAAACCGGCCGGGACAGGGCTATCCTACGAGCAGTACTTC.

The rearrangement joins TRBV9 to TRBJ2-2; weak D call: TRBD2 (6 bases). V was clipped by 4 bases and J by 2 bases, with 15 bases between them. The CDR3 has 16 amino acids. The germline gives CDR1 SGDLS, CDR2 YYNGEE. The CDR3: CASSPAGTYNTGELFF. DNA of the CDR3: TGTGCCAGCAGCCCGGCGGGGACCTACAACACCGGGGAGCTGTTTTTT.

The V and J genes are TRBV25-1 and TRBJ1-3, with D perhaps TRBD1 (6 bases). V dropped 0 bases and J dropped 0 bases, with 9 bases sitting between them. Germline V lookup: CDR1 MGHDK, CDR2 SYGVNS. The CDR3 extends over 16 amino acids. In nucleotides, the CDR3 is TGTGCCAGCAGTGAATACAGGGGCTACTCTGGAAACACCATATATTTT. Protein: CASSEYRGYSGNTIYF.

The chain employs TRBV5-6 and TRBJ1-1; tentatively, D is TRBD1 (6 bases). Germline CDR1 SGHDT, CDR2 YYEEEE. V lost 0 bases, J lost 11 bases, and 14 bases lay in between. CDR3 length: 13 amino acids. CDR3 nucleotide sequence: TGTGCCAGCAGCTTGGCGGGGGGGCATCTGGCTTTCTTT. It encodes CASSLAGGHLAFF.

The rearrangement joins TRBV7-9 to TRBJ2-2; D gene ambiguous. The CDR3 covers 13 residues. Trimming pared 2 bases from V and 4 bases from J, leaving 5 bases between. Germline loops: CDR1 SEHNR, CDR2 FQNEAQ (reference sequence). The CDR3 sequence: CASSLSPTGELFF. In DNA, the CDR3 is TGTGCCAGCAGCTTATCTCCCACCGGGGAGCTGTTTTTT. Supplemented by reference TRBV7-9 and TRBJ2-2, the full variable domain reads DTGVSQNPRHKITKRGQNVTFRCDPISEHNRLYWYRQTLGQGPEFLTYFQNEAQLEKSRLLSDRFSAERPKGSFSTLEIQRTEQGDSAMYLCASSLSPTGELFFGEGSRLTVL.

V is TRBV28 and J is TRBJ1-5; D is perhaps TRBD1 (6 bases). The CDR3 consists of 17 residues. Trimming stripped 11 bases from V and 7 bases from J, with 30 bases between. The germline gives CDR1 MDHEN, CDR2 SYDVKM. CDR3 loop: CAVPQGVKSGAQQPQHF. In DNA, the CDR3 is TGTGCCGTCCCACAGGGAGTTAAGTCGGGCGCCCAACAGCCCCAGCATTTT. Full variable domain (outside the CDR3, taken from reference TRBV28 and TRBJ1-5): DVKVTQSSRYLVKRTGEKVFLECVQDMDHENMFWYRQDPGLGLRLIYFSYDVKMKEKGDIPEGYSVSREKKERFSLILESASTNQTSMYLCAVPQGVKSGAQQPQHFGDGTRLSIL.

The chain has TRBV19 and TRBJ2-5, with 8 bases lining up with TRBD2. Trimming took 7 bases from V and 4 from J; bases not matched to a gene: 5. The CDR3 loop spans 13 amino acids. Germline lookup yields CDR1 LNHDA and CDR2 SQIVND (reference sequence). The CDR3 loop reads CASKAGGSETQYF. CDR3 sequence (DNA): TGTGCCAGTAAGGCGGGGGGATCAGAGACCCAGTACTTC.

Comment on this clone: Within the sample, other DNA sequences also encode this same CDR3. The chain links TRBV14 to TRBJ1-1; D gene uncertain. The CDR3 is 13 amino acids. V lost 1 base to trimming and J lost 1 base, with 4 bases between them. The V gene's germline CDR1 is SGHDN and CDR2 FVKESK. CDR3 sequence: CASSQGQNTEAFF. In DNA form, the CDR3 reads TGTGCCAGCAGCCAAGGGCAGAACACTGAAGCTTTCTTT.

The chain has TRBV4-2 and TRBJ2-7; D may correspond to TRBD1 or TRBD2 (5 bases each). V was cut by 3 bases and J by 2 bases, with 14 bases left in between. This CDR3 comprises 15 residues. Germline V gene lookup returns CDR1 LGHNA and CDR2 YNFKEQ. In DNA, the CDR3 is TGTGCCAGCAGCCAGGGGGACCGCTCTACCTACGAGCAGTACTTC. It yields the protein CASSQGDRSTYEQYF.

This clone was seen once. The chain links TRBV7-9 to TRBJ1-2, with D perhaps matching TRBD1 (6 bases). CDR1 and CDR2 (germline): SEHNR, FQNEAQ (reference sequence). V was pared by 3 bases and J by 7 bases, with 15 bases between. The CDR3 is made up of 14 amino acids. The CDR3 reads CASSLNGGAGGYTF. The CDR3 DNA sequence: TGTGCCAGCAGCTTGAATGGGGGCGCGGGTGGCTACACCTTC.

The V call is TRBV4-2, the J call TRBJ1-1; D remains ambiguous. The CDR3 consists of 14 residues. The germline V gene encodes CDR1 LGHNA and CDR2 YNFKEQ. V was shortened by 1 base and J by 2 bases, with 8 bases between the two germline ends. CDR3 sequence (DNA): TGTGCCAGCAGCCAAGTACCCAGTAACACTGAAGCTTTCTTT. Encoded protein: CASSQVPSNTEAFF.

Only one count was recorded for this clone. The CDR3: CASRRQGAGGYTF. CDR3 DNA sequence: TGTGCCAGTAGAAGACAGGGGGCGGGAGGCTACACCTTC. This sequence joins TRBV19 and TRBJ1-2; 10 bases fit TRBD1. Germline V gives CDR1 LNHDA, CDR2 SQIVND (reference sequence). The length of the CDR3 is 13 residues. The trim removed 6 bases at V and 8 bases at J, leaving 6 bases unmatched.

The rearrangement uses TRBV21-1 and TRBJ2-3; TRBD2, the D gene given by the table, was not confirmed from the DNA. TRBV21-1 is tagged as a pseudogene. This CDR3 is built from 16 residues. In nucleotides, the CDR3 is TGTGCCAGCAGCAATCGACTAGCGGGGGGAGGGGATACGCAGTATTTT. Translation gives CASSNRLAGGGDTQYF.